Shown below are 10 T cell receptor beta chains from a single sample sequenced in a study of control samples from healthy donors and cancer patients. Data came from immunoSEQ multiplex PCR; TCRdb stores just in-frame clones and leaves some out. The sample lists some 160,000 clones, 80% to 95% seen once, with roughly 0.7% in the top ten. The sample comprised blood. Receptor source: a woman younger than 45 in good health.

This chain connects TRBV3-1 (or the pseudogene TRBV3-2) to TRBJ2-2; the D is unclear. In germline, CDR1 is LGHDT, CDR2 YNNKEL (reference sequence). The CDR3 loop spans 13 amino acids. V was shortened by 4 bases and J by 2 bases, with 5 bases between the two germline ends. CDR3 sequence: CASSRINTGELFF. The CDR3 coding sequence is TGTGCCAGCAGCCGAATAAACACCGGGGAGCTGTTTTTT.

This chain uses TRBV2 with TRBJ1-5; TRBD1 is a possible D gene (5 bases). Trimming removed 4 bases at V and 3 bases at J, with 10 bases between. Germline V gives CDR1 SNHLY, CDR2 FYNNEI. The CDR3 contains 14 residues. DNA of the CDR3: TGTGCCAGCAGTGGGGACGGGTTCAATCAGCCCCAGCATTTT. Amino acid sequence: CASSGDGFNQPQHF.

For the CDR3, the DNA is TGTGCCAGCAGAGACGACGGATACGAGCAGTACTTC. Its protein is CASRDDGYEQYF. This rearrangement joins TRBV12-3 or TRBV12-4 to TRBJ2-7; D remains unclear. This CDR3 region has 12 residues. The ends were cut back, 6 bases at V and 4 bases at J, with 10 bases in the middle.

The chain has TRBV21-1 and TRBJ2-1; TRBD1, the D gene given by the table, was not confirmed from the DNA. TRBV21-1 represents a pseudogene. This CDR3 comprises 14 residues. This CDR3 is CASSKVKRGSEQFF. The CDR3 coding sequence is TGTGCCAGCAGCAAAGTGAAAAGGGGGAGCGAGCAGTTCTTC.

This chain connects TRBV19 to TRBJ2-1; no reliable D call. Per germline, CDR1 LNHDA and CDR2 SQIVND (reference sequence). Between the trimmed V and J ends, which lost 3 bases and 3 bases, there was a span of 0 bases. The CDR3 length is 11 residues. The CDR3: CASSIYNEQFF. The CDR3 nucleotides read TGTGCCAGTAGTATCTACAATGAGCAGTTCTTC.

This chain uses TRBV6-6 with TRBJ1-1; D may be TRBD1 (5 bases). The CDR3 is 13 residues long. Germline CDR1 MNHNY, CDR2 SVGAGI (reference sequence). Deletions cut 0 bases from V and 7 bases from J, with 9 bases between. In nucleotides, the CDR3 is TGTGCCAGCAGTTACTCCCCGGGGGGTGAAGCTTTCTTT. Protein product: CASSYSPGGEAFF.

This chain connects TRBV29-1 to TRBJ2-3; 7 positions match TRBD2. The CDR3 is 15 amino acids. Germline CDR1 is SQVTM and CDR2 is ANQGSEA. The V and J ends lost 4 bases and 3 bases, in that order; junction bases with no gene match: 10. The CDR3 DNA is TGCAGCGTTGTCCCCGCAGGGAGGGTAACAGATACGCAGTATTTT. Translated: CSVVPAGRVTDTQYF.

The chain employs TRBV5-4 and TRBJ1-3; the D gene is possibly TRBD1 (6 bases). From germline, CDR1 is SGHNT and CDR2 YYREEE (reference sequence). V was cut by 0 bases and J by 4 bases, with 8 bases left in between. This CDR3 comprises 14 residues. The CDR3 DNA is TGTGCCAGCAGCTTGGGCGACAGGGGAAACACCATATATTTT. Protein: CASSLGDRGNTIYF.

As regards this clone: Other DNA sequences in this sample translate to the same CDR3. This chain connects TRBV25-1 to TRBJ2-7, with a possible D match to TRBD2 (5 bases). The CDR3 spans 15 residues. The germline V gene has CDR1 MGHDK and CDR2 SYGVNS. Trimming removed 2 bases at V and 4 bases at J, with 15 bases between. CDR3 region: CASSEPLAGSYEQYF. The CDR3 DNA reads TGTGCCAGCAGTGAACCCCTAGCTGGGAGTTACGAGCAGTACTTC.

This chain joins TRBV6-4 and TRBJ1-4; tentatively, D is TRBD1 (5 bases). The germline V gene has CDR1 MRHNA and CDR2 SNTAGT. Trimming left V 7 bases short and J 6 bases short, with 18 bases between. The CDR3 totals 15 residues. CDR3 region: CASIVGALSDEKLFF. CDR3 nucleotides: TGTGCCAGCATCGTAGGGGCATTATCTGATGAAAAACTGTTTTTT.